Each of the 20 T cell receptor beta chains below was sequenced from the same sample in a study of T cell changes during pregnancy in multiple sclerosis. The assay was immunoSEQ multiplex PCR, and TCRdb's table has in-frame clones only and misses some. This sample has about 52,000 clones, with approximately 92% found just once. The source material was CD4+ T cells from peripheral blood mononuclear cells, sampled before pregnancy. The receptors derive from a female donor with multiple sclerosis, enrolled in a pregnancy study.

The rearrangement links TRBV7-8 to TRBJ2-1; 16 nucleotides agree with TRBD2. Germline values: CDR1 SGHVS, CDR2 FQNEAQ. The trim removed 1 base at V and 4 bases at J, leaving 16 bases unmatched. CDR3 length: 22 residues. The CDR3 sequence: CASSLGRVPGLAGGRTYNEQFF. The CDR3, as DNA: TGTGCCAGCAGCTTAGGTCGGGTCCCGGGACTAGCGGGAGGGCGGACATACAATGAGCAGTTCTTC.

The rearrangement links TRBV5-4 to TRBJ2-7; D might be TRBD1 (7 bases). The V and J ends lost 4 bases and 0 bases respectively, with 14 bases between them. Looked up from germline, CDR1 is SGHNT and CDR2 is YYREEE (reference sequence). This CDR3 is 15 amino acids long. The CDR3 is CASSAEGARSYEQYF. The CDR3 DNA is TGTGCCAGCAGCGCGGAGGGGGCCCGCTCCTACGAGCAGTACTTC.

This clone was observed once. The CDR3 DNA sequence: TGTGCCAGCAGGCCGCGGGGGGGCAATCAGCCCCAGCATTTT. Its protein product is CASRPRGGNQPQHF. The V gene is TRBV2, the J gene TRBJ1-5; a weak D match, TRBD1 (5 bases). Per the germline V gene, CDR1 is SNHLY and CDR2 is FYNNEI. This CDR3 has 14 residues. Deletions cut 6 bases from V and 2 bases from J, with 11 bases between.

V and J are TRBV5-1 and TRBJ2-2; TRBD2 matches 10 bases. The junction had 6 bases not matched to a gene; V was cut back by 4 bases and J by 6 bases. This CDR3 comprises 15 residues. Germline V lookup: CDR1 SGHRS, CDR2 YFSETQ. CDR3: CASSAGTSAAGELFF. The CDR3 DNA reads TGCGCCAGCAGCGCCGGGACTAGCGCTGCCGGGGAGCTGTTTTTT.

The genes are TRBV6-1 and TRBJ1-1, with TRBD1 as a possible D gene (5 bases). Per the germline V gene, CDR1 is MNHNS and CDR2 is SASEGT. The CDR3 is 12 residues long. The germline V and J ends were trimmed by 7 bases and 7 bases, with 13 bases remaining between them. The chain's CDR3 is CASKRAGDEAFF. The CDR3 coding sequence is TGTGCCAGCAAGAGGGCGGGGGATGAAGCTTTCTTT.

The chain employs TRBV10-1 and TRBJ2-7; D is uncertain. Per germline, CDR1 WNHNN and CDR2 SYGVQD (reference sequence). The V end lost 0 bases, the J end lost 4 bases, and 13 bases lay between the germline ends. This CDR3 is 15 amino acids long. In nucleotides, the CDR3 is TGCGCCAGCAGTGAGTCGATTTGGCTAGTGTACGAGCAGTACTTC. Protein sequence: CASSESIWLVYEQYF.

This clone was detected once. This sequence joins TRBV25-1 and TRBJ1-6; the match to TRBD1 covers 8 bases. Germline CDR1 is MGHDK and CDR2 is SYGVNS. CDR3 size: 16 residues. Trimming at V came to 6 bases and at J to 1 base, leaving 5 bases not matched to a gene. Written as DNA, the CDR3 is TGTGCCAGCAGGGCAGGGGGCGCGTCCTATAATTCACCCCTCCACTTT. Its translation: CASRAGGASYNSPLHF.

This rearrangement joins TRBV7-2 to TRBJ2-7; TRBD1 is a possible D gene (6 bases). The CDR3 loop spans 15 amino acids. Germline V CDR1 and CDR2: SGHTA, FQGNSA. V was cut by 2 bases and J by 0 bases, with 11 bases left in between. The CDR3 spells CASSLRTGTSYEQYF. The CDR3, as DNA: TGTGCCAGCAGCTTACGAACAGGGACCTCCTACGAGCAGTACTTC.

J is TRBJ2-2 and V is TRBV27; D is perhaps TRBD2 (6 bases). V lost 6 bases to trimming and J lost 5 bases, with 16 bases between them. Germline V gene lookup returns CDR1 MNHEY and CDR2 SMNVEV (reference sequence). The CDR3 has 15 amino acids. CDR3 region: CASRTEGFVTGELFF. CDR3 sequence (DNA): TGTGCCAGCAGGACGGAGGGGTTCGTGACCGGGGAGCTGTTTTTT.

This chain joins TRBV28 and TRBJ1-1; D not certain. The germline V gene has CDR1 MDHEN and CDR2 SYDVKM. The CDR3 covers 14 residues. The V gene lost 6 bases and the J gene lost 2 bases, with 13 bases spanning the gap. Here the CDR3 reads CASSSAGFNTEAFF. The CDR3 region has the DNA TGTGCCAGCAGCTCGGCGGGTTTCAACACTGAAGCTTTCTTT.

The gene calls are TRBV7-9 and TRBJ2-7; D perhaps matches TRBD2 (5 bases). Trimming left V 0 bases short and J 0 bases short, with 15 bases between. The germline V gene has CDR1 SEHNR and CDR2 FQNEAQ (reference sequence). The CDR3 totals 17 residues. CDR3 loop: CASSLALRTGSSYEQYF. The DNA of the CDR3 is TGTGCCAGCAGCTTAGCGCTCCGGACGGGGAGCTCCTACGAGCAGTACTTC.

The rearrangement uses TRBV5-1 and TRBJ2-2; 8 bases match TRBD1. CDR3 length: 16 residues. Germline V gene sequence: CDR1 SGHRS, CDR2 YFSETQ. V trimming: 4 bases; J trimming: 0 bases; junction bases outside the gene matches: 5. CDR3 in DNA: TGCGCCAGCAGCGGCCGGACAGGGACGAACACCGGGGAGCTGTTTTTT. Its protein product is CASSGRTGTNTGELFF.

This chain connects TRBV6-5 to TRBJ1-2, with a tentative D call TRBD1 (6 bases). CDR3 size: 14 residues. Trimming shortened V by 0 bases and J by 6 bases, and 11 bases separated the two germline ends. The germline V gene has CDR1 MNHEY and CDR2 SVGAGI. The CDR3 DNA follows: TGTGCCAGCAGTTACTCGGGGTCAGGGGATGGCTACACCTTC. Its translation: CASSYSGSGDGYTF.

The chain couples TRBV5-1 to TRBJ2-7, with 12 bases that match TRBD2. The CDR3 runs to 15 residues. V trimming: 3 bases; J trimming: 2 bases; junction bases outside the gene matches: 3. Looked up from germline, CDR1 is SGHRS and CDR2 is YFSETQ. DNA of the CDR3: TGCGCCAGCAGCTCGACTAGCGGGAGCGCCTACGAGCAGTACTTC. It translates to CASSSTSGSAYEQYF.

CDR3: CASALSTGAGDQPQHF. CDR3 nucleotides: TGTGCTAGTGCCCTTTCTACCGGGGCAGGGGATCAGCCCCAGCATTTT. V and J are TRBV12-5 and TRBJ1-5; D perhaps matches TRBD1 (6 bases). The germline V gene has CDR1 LGHNT and CDR2 FRNRAP. This CDR3 has 16 amino acids. Deletions cut 7 bases from V and 5 bases from J, with 21 bases between.

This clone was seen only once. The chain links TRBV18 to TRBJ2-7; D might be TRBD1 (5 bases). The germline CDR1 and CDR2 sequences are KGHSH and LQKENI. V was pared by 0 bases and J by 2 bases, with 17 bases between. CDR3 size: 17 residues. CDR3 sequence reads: CASSPPRNRITTYEQYF. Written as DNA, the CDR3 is TGTGCCAGCTCACCACCCCGTAACAGGATCACAACCTACGAGCAGTACTTC.

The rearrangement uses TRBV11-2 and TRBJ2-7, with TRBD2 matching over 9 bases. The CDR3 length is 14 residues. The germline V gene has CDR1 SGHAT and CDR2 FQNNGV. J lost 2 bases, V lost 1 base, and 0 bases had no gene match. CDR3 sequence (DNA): TGTGCCAGCAGCTTAGTAGCGGGAGCCTACGAGCAGTACTTC. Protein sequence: CASSLVAGAYEQYF.

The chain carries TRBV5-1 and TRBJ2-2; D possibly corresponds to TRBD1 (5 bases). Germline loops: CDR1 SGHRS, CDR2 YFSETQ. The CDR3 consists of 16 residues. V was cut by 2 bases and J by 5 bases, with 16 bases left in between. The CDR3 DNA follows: TGCGCCAGCAGCTTCGGACAATCCCTCCTAACCGGGGAGCTGTTTTTT. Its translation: CASSFGQSLLTGELFF.

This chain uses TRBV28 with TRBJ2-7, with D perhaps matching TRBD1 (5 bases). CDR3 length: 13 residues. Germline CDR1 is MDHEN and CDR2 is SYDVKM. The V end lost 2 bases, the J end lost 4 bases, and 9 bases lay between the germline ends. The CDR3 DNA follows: TGTGCCAGCAGTTTAGACAGCAGTTACGAGCAGTACTTC. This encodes CASSLDSSYEQYF. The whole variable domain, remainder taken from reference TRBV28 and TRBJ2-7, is DVKVTQSSRYLVKRTGEKVFLECVQDMDHENMFWYRQDPGLGLRLIYFSYDVKMKEKGDIPEGYSVSREKKERFSLILESASTNQTSMYLCASSLDSSYEQYFGPGTRLTVT.

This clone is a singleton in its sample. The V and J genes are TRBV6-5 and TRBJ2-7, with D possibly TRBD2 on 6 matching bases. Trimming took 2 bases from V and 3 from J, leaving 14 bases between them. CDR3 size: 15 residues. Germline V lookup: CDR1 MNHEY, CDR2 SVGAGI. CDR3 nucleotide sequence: TGTGCCAGCAGTTACCAGCCCTCGGGACTCTACGAGCAGTACTTC. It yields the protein CASSYQPSGLYEQYF.